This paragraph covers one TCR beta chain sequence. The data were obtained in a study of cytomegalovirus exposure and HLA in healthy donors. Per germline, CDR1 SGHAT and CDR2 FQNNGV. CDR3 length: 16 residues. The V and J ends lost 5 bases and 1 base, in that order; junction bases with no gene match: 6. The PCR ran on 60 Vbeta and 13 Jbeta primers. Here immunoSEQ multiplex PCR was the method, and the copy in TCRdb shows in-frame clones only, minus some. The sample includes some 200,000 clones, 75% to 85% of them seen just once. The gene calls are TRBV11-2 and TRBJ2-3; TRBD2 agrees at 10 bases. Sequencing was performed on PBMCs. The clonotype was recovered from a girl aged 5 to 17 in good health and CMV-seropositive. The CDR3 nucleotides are TGTGCCAGCAGCCCCCCCCTAGCGGGGGGCACAGATACGCAGTATTTT. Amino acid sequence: CASSPPLAGGTDTQYF.